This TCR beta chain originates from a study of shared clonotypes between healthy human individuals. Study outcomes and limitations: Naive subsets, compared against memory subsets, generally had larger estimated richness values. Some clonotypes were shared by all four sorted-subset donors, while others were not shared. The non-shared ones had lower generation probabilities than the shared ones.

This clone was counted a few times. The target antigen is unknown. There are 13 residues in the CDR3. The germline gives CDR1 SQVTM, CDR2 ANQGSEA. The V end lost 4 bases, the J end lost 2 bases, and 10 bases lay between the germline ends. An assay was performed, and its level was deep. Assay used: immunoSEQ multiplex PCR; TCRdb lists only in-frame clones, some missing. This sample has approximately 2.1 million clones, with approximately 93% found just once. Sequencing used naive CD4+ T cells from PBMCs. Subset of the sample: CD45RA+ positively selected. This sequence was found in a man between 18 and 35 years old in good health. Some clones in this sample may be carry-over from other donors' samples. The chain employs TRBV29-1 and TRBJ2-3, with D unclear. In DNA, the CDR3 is TGCAGCGTTGGCCGACAAGACACAGATACGCAGTATTTT. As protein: CSVGRQDTDTQYF.